This TCR beta chain was sequenced in a study of T cell repertoires in aging, cancer and after chemotherapy. Findings of the study overall: Age-matched healthy donors had significantly more diverse, less clonal blood TCR repertoires than untreated cancer patients. Rebound thymic output was suggested by rising median generation probability during chemotherapy in each cancer cohort. Healthy donors lost TCR diversity with age mainly through richness, cancer patients through richness and evenness. No conclusions about immunological memory after chemotherapy can be drawn from the repertoire data.

Multiplex touch-down PCR with TRB-A/B primers amplified rearranged V-D-J TRB sequences. TCRdb re-derived calls from the multiplex PCR reads in MiXCR, one entry per CDR3 protein. The sample includes some 4,500 distinct CDR3 sequences, around 66% of them seen just once. The germline CDR1 and CDR2 sequences are SEHNR and FQNEAQ (reference sequence). This CDR3 is built from 14 residues. Trimming cost V 6 bases and J 0 bases, with 11 bases left between them. This clonotype was detected a few times. Its antigen is as yet unknown. Peripheral blood genomic DNA, not sorted cells or RNA, was the template. The chain recombines TRBV7-9 with TRBJ1-2, with D uncertain. Source material: blood. This clonotype was obtained from a human donor with a solid tumor. CDR3 amino acids: CASSPAPANYGYTF. The CDR3 DNA sequence: TGTGCCAGCAGTCCTGCGCCCGCTAACTATGGCTACACCTTC.